This is a list of T cell receptor beta chains from one sample in a study of CD8+ T cells in alopecia areata. Only in-frame clones appear in the TCRdb table, and some are missing; sequencing was by immunoSEQ multiplex PCR. The table shows some 190,000 clones, with under 80% occurring only once. The input for sequencing was CD4+ T cells sorted from blood, taken at approximately week 49, from a patient treated with tofacitinib. Every receptor here comes from a human donor with alopecia areata. CDR3s include the opening cysteine and the closing phenylalanine or tryptophan. Fields, in order: V gene, CDR3 length, J gene, D gene, clone size, CDR3 DNA, CDR3 protein. The D gene is left open where the match is weak. Clone size is given for some rows only: seen once, a few or many times, or a class if the clone is expanded.

TRBV29-1	12	TRBJ1-2	TRBD1	.	TGCAGCGTTGTATCAGGGGGTGATGGCTACACCTTC	CSVVSGGDGYTF
TRBV29-1	13	TRBJ2-5	TRBD1	.	TGCAGCGTTGATCTGGGACAGCAAGAGACCCAGTACTTC	CSVDLGQQETQYF
TRBV9	15	TRBJ1-3	.	.	TGTGCCAGCAGCGTAACACAGGGCTCTGGAAACACCATATATTTT	CASSVTQGSGNTIYF
TRBV29-1	15	TRBJ1-3	.	.	TGCAGCGTAAGGTCAGGGGCGAACTCTGGAAACACCATATATTTT	CSVRSGANSGNTIYF
TRBV12-5	17	TRBJ1-6	TRBD1	.	TGTGCTAGTGGTTTGACGACAGGGAGTCTTGGTCATTCACCCCTCCACTTT	CASGLTTGSLGHSPLHF
TRBV30	15	TRBJ1-6	.	.	TGTGCCTGGAGGCTTCCTGGGTCACCAGCTTCACCCCTCCACTTT	CAWRLPGSPASPLHF
TRBV30	12	TRBJ2-7	.	.	TGTGCCTGGAGTCCGGGGGACTACGAGCAGTACTTC	CAWSPGDYEQYF
TRBV30	13	TRBJ1-1	TRBD1	.	TGTGCCTGGAGTAGGGACAGGGGTAATGAAGCTTTCTTT	CAWSRDRGNEAFF
TRBV15	14	TRBJ1-5	.	once	TGTGCCACCAGCAGTGTAAAGAAGGGCCAGCCCCAGCATTTT	CATSSVKKGQPQHF
TRBV2	12	TRBJ2-4	.	.	TGTGCCAGCAGTGAAGCGAAAGGGGTTCTAAACTTC	CASSEAKGVLNF
TRBV7-9	15	TRBJ1-1	.	.	TGTGCCAGCAGCGGGGGCGTCAGGGAAGGCACTGAAGCTTTCTTT	CASSGGVREGTEAFF
TRBV5-1	13	TRBJ2-5	.	.	TGCGCCAGCAGCTTCTGGAACCAAGAGACCCAGTACTTC	CASSFWNQETQYF
TRBV29-1	17	TRBJ2-3	TRBD2	.	TGCAGCGTTGAAGGGACTAGGCGCGACGCTAACACAGATACGCAGTATTTT	CSVEGTRRDANTDTQYF
TRBV29-1	11	TRBJ2-7	.	.	TGCAGCGTTGTCAGTAGCTACGAGCAGTACTTC	CSVVSSYEQYF
TRBV2	13	TRBJ2-5	.	few	TGTGCCAGCAGCCTACAGGGTCGGGAGACCCAGTACTTC	CASSLQGRETQYF
TRBV5-1	13	TRBJ2-1	TRBD2	.	TGCGCCAGCAGCGCCGGACTAGCAAATGAGCAGTTCTTC	CASSAGLANEQFF
TRBV28	12	TRBJ2-1	.	few	TGTGCCAGCAGTCCCGAGGAGGTCCGAGTGTTCTTC	CASSPEEVRVFF
TRBV29-1	16	TRBJ2-3	TRBD1	.	TGCAGCGTTAAAGGAATAGGGGACAGAAGCACAGATACGCAGTATTTT	CSVKGIGDRSTDTQYF
TRBV15	12	TRBJ2-7	.	.	TGTGCCACCGCCCAGGACTCCTACGAGCAGTACTTC	CATAQDSYEQYF
TRBV27	12	TRBJ1-2	.	.	TGTGCCAGCAGTTCTCGACAGGATGGCTACACCTTC	CASSSRQDGYTF
TRBV29-1	14	TRBJ2-2	.	few	TGCAGCGTTGTGTATAGGGTTGGCACCGGGGAGCTGTTTTTT	CSVVYRVGTGELFF
TRBV7-2	11	TRBJ2-7	.	.	TGTGCCAGCAGCTTCTCCTACGAGCAGTACTTC	CASSFSYEQYF
TRBV30	13	TRBJ1-2	.	.	TGTGCCTGGAGCCAACTCCGACAGTATGGCTACACCTTC	CAWSQLRQYGYTF
TRBV2	14	TRBJ1-1	.	few	TGTGCCAGCAGTGAGTGGGGGGAGAACACTGAAGCTTTCTTT	CASSEWGENTEAFF
TRBV9	15	TRBJ1-2	TRBD1	.	TGTGCCAGCAGCGTGGGAGGACAGGGTGTCGGTGGCTACACCTTC	CASSVGGQGVGGYTF
TRBV10-3	12	TRBJ2-5	.	many	TGTGCCATCAGTGAGTCCGAGGGGACCCAGTACTTC	CAISESEGTQYF
TRBV2	14	TRBJ1-1	.	.	TGTGCCAGCAGAGGATGGGGGGTAGATACTGAAGCTTTCTTT	CASRGWGVDTEAFF
TRBV5-1	15	TRBJ2-7	TRBD2	few	TGCGCCAGCAGCGACTCTAGCGGGGGCTCCTACGAGCAGTACTTC	CASSDSSGGSYEQYF
TRBV5-4	13	TRBJ1-1	TRBD1	.	TGTGCCAGCAGCTGGGGACAGGGCGCTGAAGCTTTCTTT	CASSWGQGAEAFF
TRBV7-2	15	TRBJ2-1	TRBD2	.	TGTGCCAGCAGAGACGCGGGGGGCTCCTACAATGAGCAGTTCTTC	CASRDAGGSYNEQFF
TRBV27	16	TRBJ2-1	TRBD1	.	TGTGCCAGCAGTTCCGGACGGGACAGGGGACGCAATGAGCAGTTCTTC	CASSSGRDRGRNEQFF
TRBV7-2	14	TRBJ2-7	.	few	TGTGCCAGCAGCTCTAACAGGGCGGCCTACGAGCAGTACTTC	CASSSNRAAYEQYF
TRBV30	13	TRBJ1-2	.	.	TGTGCCTGGAGTGTCAGGGTTAGCTATGGCTACACCTTC	CAWSVRVSYGYTF
TRBV7-2	12	TRBJ2-1	TRBD1	.	TGTGCCAGCCAGGGGGCGGGCGCAGAGCAGTTCTTC	CASQGAGAEQFF
TRBV6-5	15	TRBJ2-1	TRBD2	.	TGTGCCAGCAGAGCCGACCTAGCGGCTTACAATGAGCAGTTCTTC	CASRADLAAYNEQFF
TRBV29-1	12	TRBJ2-7	.	.	TGCAGCGTTGCTGACACGGGCTACGAGCAGTACTTC	CSVADTGYEQYF
TRBV7-6	12	TRBJ2-3	.	few	TGTGCCAGCAGCCCAGGGTCTTACGAGCAGTATTTT	CASSPGSYEQYF
TRBV2	11	TRBJ1-4	.	.	TGTGCCAGCAGTGAGTGGGAAAAACTGTTTTTT	CASSEWEKLFF
TRBV19	13	TRBJ2-1	TRBD1	few	TGTGCCAGTAGTATGGACAGGGCTCGCGAGCAGTTCTTC	CASSMDRAREQFF
TRBV27	16	TRBJ2-1	.	few	TGTGCCAGCAGTTTGGCCCGAGGCGGGACTTACAATGAGCAGTTCTTC	CASSLARGGTYNEQFF
TRBV9	15	TRBJ2-5	TRBD2	.	TGTGCCAGCAGTCCCCGAACTAGCGGGGGTGAGACCCAGTACTTC	CASSPRTSGGETQYF
TRBV29-1	13	TRBJ2-3	TRBD1	.	TGCAGCGGAGGACAGGGGGCCACAGATACGCAGTATTTT	CSGGQGATDTQYF
TRBV29-1	12	TRBJ2-7	.	.	.	CSVDEVGSGTYF
TRBV15	15	TRBJ2-1	.	.	TGTGCCACCAGGTTTTATCCGAATCTTACATATGAGCAGTTCTTC	CATRFYPNLTYEQFF
TRBV4-1	15	TRBJ1-2	.	.	TGCGCCAGCAGCCAAGGCGACAGAGAGAGGCATGGCTACACCTTC	CASSQGDRERHGYTF
TRBV18	12	TRBJ2-7	.	many	TGTGCCAGCTCACCAGCGGCCGATGAGCAGTACTTC	CASSPAADEQYF
TRBV7-2	16	TRBJ1-6	TRBD1	few	TGTGCCAGCAGCTTCGTGTCGGGACAGCTATATTCACCCCTCCACTTT	CASSFVSGQLYSPLHF
TRBV29-1	14	TRBJ2-3	TRBD1	.	TGCAGCGTTGGGACAGGGATCGTGGCAGATACGCAGTATTTT	CSVGTGIVADTQYF
TRBV2	13	TRBJ1-1	.	once	TGTGCCAGCAGTTCCCAGGAGAACACTGAAGCTTTCTTT	CASSSQENTEAFF
TRBV10-2	15	TRBJ2-7	.	.	TGCGCCAGCAGGGAACGTGGAGGGATGCCCTACGAGCAGTACTTC	CASRERGGMPYEQYF
TRBV29-1	14	TRBJ1-3	.	few	TGCAGCGTTGCTCAACAAGACTCTGGAAACACCATATATTTT	CSVAQQDSGNTIYF
TRBV9	15	TRBJ1-1	TRBD1	.	TGTGCCAGCAGCGAAACACAGGGGGCTGGCACTGAAGCTTTCTTT	CASSETQGAGTEAFF
TRBV14	13	TRBJ2-1	.	few	TGTGCCAGCAGCCAATACGAGACTACCGAGCAGTTCTTC	CASSQYETTEQFF
TRBV4-1	14	TRBJ1-6	.	.	TGCGCCAGCAGCCAAGAAGGCCCCACTTCACCCCTCCACTTT	CASSQEGPTSPLHF
TRBV7-2	15	TRBJ1-4	.	.	TGTGCCAGCAGCTTCCTGTCGGGGGGCAATGAAAAACTGTTTTTT	CASSFLSGGNEKLFF